The rows below give T cell receptor beta chains drawn from one sample of a study of vaccination and CD4 T cells after COVID-19. TCRdb independently ran MiXCR on the PCR reads; one entry per CDR3 protein. Of fewer than 8,500 distinct CDR3 sequences in the sample, approximately 77% were seen once. These receptors lack a known antigen. Sequenced input: CD4+ T cells from blood, cultured in vitro. Source of these receptors: a human donor who had recovered from COVID-19. Each CDR3 is given with its conserved first and last residue. A D gene is named only where the DNA matches it firmly. A row's size may be missing; if present it is once, few, many or a size class.

v_call	j_call	clone_size	d_call	cdr3_nt	cdr3_aa
TRBV5-1	TRBJ2-1	.	.	TGCGCCAGCAGCTTGCGAACGGGGGCTCATGAGCAGTTCTTC	CASSLRTGAHEQFF
TRBV5-1	TRBJ1-2	.	TRBD1	TGCGCCAGCAGCTTGTACGCGCCGGGACAGGGGGAATATGGCTACACCTTC	CASSLYAPGQGEYGYTF
TRBV20-1	TRBJ1-5	once	.	TGCAGTGCTGGAAATCAGCCCCAGCATTTT	CSAGNQPQHF
TRBV27	TRBJ1-6	.	.	TGTGCCAGCAGTCGCGGATCCCAACCAAGTGGTTCACCCCTCCACTTT	CASSRGSQPSGSPLHF
TRBV20-1	TRBJ1-5	.	.	TGCAGTGCTAGAGATATGAGGAGCGGAGGGGTCGGGTTCCAGCCCCAGCATTTT	CSARDMRSGGVGFQPQHF
TRBV18	TRBJ2-1	.	TRBD1	TGTGCCAGCTCACCCGGGGACAGACGCTCCTACAATGAGCAGTTCTTC	CASSPGDRRSYNEQFF
TRBV30	TRBJ1-5	.	.	TGTGCCTGGAGTGATTCCTCTCAGCCCCAGCATTTT	CAWSDSSQPQHF
TRBV7-2	TRBJ2-2	medium-sized	.	TGTGCCAGCAGCTTAAGGGCCGGGGAGCTGTTTTTT	CASSLRAGELFF
TRBV2	TRBJ1-5	.	TRBD1	TGTGCCAGCAAAGACAGGGATAATCAGCCCCAGCATTTT	CASKDRDNQPQHF
TRBV20-1	TRBJ1-1	.	TRBD1	TGCAGTGCTCGAAACAGGGGGGGTGAAGCTTTCTTT	CSARNRGGEAFF
TRBV20-1	TRBJ1-5	once	.	TGCAGTGCTAGGGACCCGGGGGCCGATAGCAATCAGCCCCAGCATTTT	CSARDPGADSNQPQHF
TRBV7-2	TRBJ1-1	few	.	TGTGCCAGCAGCCTCTACATGGGAAACACTGAAGCTTTCTTT	CASSLYMGNTEAFF
TRBV18	TRBJ2-7	.	TRBD1	TGTGCCAGCTCACCGCCGACGGACAGGGGATCGTTTGAGCAGTACTTC	CASSPPTDRGSFEQYF
TRBV10-1	TRBJ1-1	few	.	TGCGCCAGCAGTGAGTCGATCAGGGAGAACACTGAAGCTTTCTTT	CASSESIRENTEAFF
TRBV12-3/TRBV12-4	TRBJ1-1	large	TRBD1	TGTGCCAGCAGTTTTGGACAGGGGGCTTTCTTT	CASSFGQGAFF
TRBV12-3/TRBV12-4	TRBJ2-3	.	.	TGTGCCAGCAGTCAGCTAGGTACGCAGTATTTT	CASSQLGTQYF
TRBV2	TRBJ2-2	.	.	TGTGCCAGCATCCGTGAGCGAGACACCGGGGAGCTGTTTTTT	CASIRERDTGELFF
TRBV20-1	TRBJ1-5	.	.	TGCAGTGCTAGCAGGTTAGGTCAGCCCCAGCATTTT	CSASRLGQPQHF
TRBV19	TRBJ1-6	.	.	TGTGCCAGTAGTATAGATGGGGGTGCCTATAATTCACCCCTCCACTTT	CASSIDGGAYNSPLHF
TRBV28	TRBJ1-5	few	TRBD1	TGTGCCAGCAGTTTCCCCGACAGGGTATTACAGCCCCAGCATTTT	CASSFPDRVLQPQHF
TRBV20-1	TRBJ1-6	.	TRBD1	TGCAGTGCTAGACCCACGGGGACAGCTAATTCACCCCTCCACTTT	CSARPTGTANSPLHF
TRBV6-5	TRBJ2-7	.	.	TGTGCCAGCAGTTACTGGAACCCCAAAGGAAGGGGCACCTACTACGAGCAGTACTTC	CASSYWNPKGRGTYYEQYF
TRBV24-1	TRBJ2-5	once	.	TGTGCCACCAGTGATTTGGGTCGTACCCAGTACTTC	CATSDLGRTQYF
TRBV18	TRBJ1-2	.	.	TGTGCCAGCTCCCCGAAGAAAATAGGATTAGCTAACTATGGCTACACCTTC	CASSPKKIGLANYGYTF
TRBV29-1	TRBJ2-7	.	.	TGCAGCGTGGGGGGAGACTCCTACGAGCAGTACTTC	CSVGGDSYEQYF
TRBV2	TRBJ1-5	.	TRBD1	TGTGCCAGCAGTTCCCAGGGGGGGAGCAATCAGCCCCAGCATTTT	CASSSQGGSNQPQHF
TRBV29-1	TRBJ1-2	.	.	TGCAGCGCCACACCACAGTTCTATGGCTACACCTTC	CSATPQFYGYTF
TRBV7-2	TRBJ1-2	.	.	TGTGCCAGCAGCTTAACCGGACAGAGAGCTAACTATGGCTACACCTTC	CASSLTGQRANYGYTF
TRBV6-1	TRBJ1-2	.	.	TGTGCCAGCAGTCGGACGCCGGGGGCTGGCTATGGCTACACCTTC	CASSRTPGAGYGYTF
TRBV10-2	TRBJ2-1	.	.	TGCGCCAGCAGGTTCCCTAGCCCGTACAATGAGCAGTTCTTC	CASRFPSPYNEQFF
TRBV27	TRBJ2-4	.	.	TGTGCCAGCAGCCCGGGAATATCCCTAGCCAAAAACATTCAGTACTTC	CASSPGISLAKNIQYF
TRBV28	TRBJ2-4	.	.	TGTGCCAGCAACACTGGACAGCTAGCCAAAAACATTCAGTACTTC	CASNTGQLAKNIQYF
TRBV6-1	TRBJ1-3	.	TRBD1	TGTGCCAGCAGTCTCGACAGGGGAAGCTCTGGAAACACCATATATTTT	CASSLDRGSSGNTIYF
TRBV28	TRBJ1-5	.	TRBD1	TGTGCCAGCAGCACCCGGGAGGGACAGGGCTTGAGGAGCAATCAGCCCCAGCATTTT	CASSTREGQGLRSNQPQHF
TRBV5-1	TRBJ1-2	.	.	TGCGCCAGCAGCTTGGGGGGCTATGGCTACACCTTC	CASSLGGYGYTF
TRBV25-1	TRBJ1-3	once	TRBD1	TGTGCCAGCAGTGAGACAGGGTCTGGAAACACCATATATTTT	CASSETGSGNTIYF
TRBV20-1	TRBJ1-2	.	.	TGCAGTGCTAGAATTACGGGAGTCAATGGCTACACCTTC	CSARITGVNGYTF
TRBV7-8	TRBJ1-2	once	TRBD1	TGTGCCAGCAGCACCCGGACAGGGAAGGCCTATGGCTACACCTTC	CASSTRTGKAYGYTF
TRBV28	TRBJ2-7	.	.	TGTGCCAGCAGTTCTCAGGGACCCGAGCAGTACTTC	CASSSQGPEQYF
TRBV6-1	TRBJ1-2	.	TRBD1	TGTGCCAGCAGAAACGACAGGGTCGGCGGCTACACCTTC	CASRNDRVGGYTF
TRBV28	TRBJ1-4	once	.	TGTGCCACCGGGGGGGTGACAGGAATGCGGGAAAAACTGTTTTTT	CATGGVTGMREKLFF
TRBV10-3	TRBJ1-1	.	TRBD1	TGTGCCATCAGTGAGTCCCGGGACAGCTTCACTGAAGCTTTCTTT	CAISESRDSFTEAFF
TRBV11-2	TRBJ1-2	.	.	TGTGCCAGCAGCGAACAGGGCGGGGAGTCCTATGGCTACACCTTC	CASSEQGGESYGYTF
TRBV10-1	TRBJ2-7	.	.	TGCGCCAGAGTCCTCGACGAGCAGTACTTC	CARVLDEQYF
TRBV20-1	TRBJ1-2	.	TRBD1	TGCAGTGCTAGAGCGACAGGGACTCCATTCTATGGCTACACCTTC	CSARATGTPFYGYTF
TRBV27	TRBJ1-1	.	TRBD1	TGTGCCAGCAGTTTATACGCGGGACAGCACATGAACACTGAAGCTTTCTTT	CASSLYAGQHMNTEAFF
TRBV6-5	TRBJ1-2	.	.	TGTGCCAGCAGTTTCGACAGAAACTATGGCTACACCTTC	CASSFDRNYGYTF
TRBV12-3/TRBV12-4	TRBJ2-1	.	TRBD1	TGTGCCAGCAATAGGGGGCAAGCGCATCGCAATGAGCAGTTCTTC	CASNRGQAHRNEQFF
TRBV2	TRBJ1-5	.	TRBD1	TGTGCCAGCAGTGAATTAAGGCAGGGGGACTCCACTCAGCATTTT	CASSELRQGDSTQHF
TRBV20-1	TRBJ2-1	.	TRBD2	TGCAGTGCTCCCTTGATAAAGTTAGCGGGGGCCTACAATGAGCAGTTCTTC	CSAPLIKLAGAYNEQFF
TRBV15	TRBJ2-7	.	TRBD1	TGTGCCACCAGCAGAGGAGGACAGGGGGCACACGAGCAGTACTTC	CATSRGGQGAHEQYF
TRBV19	TRBJ2-3	.	.	TGTGCCAGTAGTATCGCCCCCAGTAGCACAGATACGCAGTATTTT	CASSIAPSSTDTQYF